What follows describes a single TCR beta chain. The target antigen is unknown. CDR1 is SGHNT, CDR2 YENEEA, per germline. The CDR3 runs 15 residues. V lost 3 bases and J lost 0, with 9 bases in between. The data stem from a study of T cell repertoires in cytomegalovirus infection. On the study more broadly: Both CMV infection and a matching HLA type were indicated by public TCR beta signatures. Findings of the study overall: Frequencies of public TCR beta families were cumulated, and this identified carriers of CMV plus the relevant HLA. Clonotypes of TCR beta that were HLA-C-restricted and CMV-specific dominated the ex vivo response.

MiXCR was run by TCRdb on the reads, yielding one entry per CDR3 protein. The repertoire includes a few hundred thousand distinct CDR3 sequences, about 26% of them detected once, and over 10% sits in the top ten. V gene TRBV11-3 combines with J gene TRBJ2-1, with D possibly being TRBD2 (5 bases). This receptor was taken from a human donor in good health (CMV status not recorded). Some clones in this sample may be carry-over from other donors' samples. The source material was PBMCs. CDR3 in DNA: TGTGCCAGCAGCTTGTTCGGAGGCTCCTACAATGAGCAGTTCTTC. It yields the protein CASSLFGGSYNEQFF.